The 8 T cell receptor beta chains presented below share a single source sample, sequenced in a study of human T cells and chemical hapten exposure. TCRdb re-called the RACE reads through MiXCR, storing one row per CDR3 protein. This table holds 300,000 to 450,000 distinct CDR3 sequences, nearly 5% found once. Sample time point: patch test 1, 2 weeks after DPC sensitization. Sample treatment: therapeutic diphenylcyclopropenone sensitization with weekly scalp DPC. The specimen comprised whole blood, sampled in connection with sensitization to the hapten diphenylcyclopropenone (DPC). The source of these receptors is a woman aged 45 to 65 with alopecia areata. Some clones in this sample may be carry-over from other donors' samples.

This clonotype showed up many times. This chain connects TRBV6-5 to TRBJ2-7, with D perhaps matching TRBD2 (6 bases). The CDR3 sequence is 14 residues long. Germline CDR1 is MNHEY and CDR2 is SVGAGI. The V gene lost 0 bases and the J gene lost 3 bases, with 9 bases spanning the gap. As DNA, the CDR3 is TGTGCCAGCAGTTACTCGGAGGGCGGCTACGAGCAGTACTTC. It is translated as CASSYSEGGYEQYF.

There are many counts of this clonotype. The chain employs TRBV15 and TRBJ2-3; the match to TRBD2 covers 7 bases. The CDR3 extends over 17 amino acids. Germline V CDR1 and CDR2: LNHNV, YYDKDF (reference sequence). Trimming took 5 bases from V and 6 from J; bases not matched to a gene: 17. The CDR3 nucleotides read TGTGCCACCAGCCCTTCAAAGAACGGGGGGAACGGGGATACGCAGTATTTT. Amino acids: CATSPSKNGGNGDTQYF. The entire variable domain, with the rest obtained from reference TRBV15 and TRBJ2-3, is as follows: DAMVIQNPRYQVTQFGKPVTLSCSQTLNHNVMYWYQQKSSQAPKLLFHYYDKDFNNEADTPDNFQSRRPNTSFCFLDIRSPGLGDTAMYLCATSPSKNGGNGDTQYFGPGTRLTVL.

The chain carries TRBV20-1 and TRBJ1-2, with 8 bases fitting TRBD1. This CDR3 contains 16 residues. Germline CDR1 reads DFQATT; CDR2 reads SNEGSKA (reference sequence). The ends lost 3 bases at V and 2 bases at J; junction bases unmatched: 11. DNA for the CDR3: TGCAGTGCTAGTTCTGTCCCGGGACAGGAAAACTATGGCTACACCTTC. This translates into CSASSVPGQENYGYTF.

This clonotype was picked up a small number of times. The rearrangement uses TRBV20-1 and TRBJ2-1; 13 bases line up with TRBD2. CDR1 and CDR2 (germline): DFQATT, SNEGSKA (reference sequence). The CDR3 spans 18 residues. V lost 2 bases, J lost 1 base, and 8 bases stayed unmatched. In DNA form, the CDR3 reads TGCAGTGCTAGATCGACTAGCGGGAGGCCGAGTTCCTACAATGAGCAGTTCTTC. This gives the protein CSARSTSGRPSSYNEQFF.

This clonotype was counted ten times or more. This rearrangement joins TRBV4-1 to TRBJ1-5; unclear D gene. This CDR3 has 15 residues. In germline, CDR1 is MGHRA, CDR2 YSYEKL. V shed 1 base and J shed 3 bases, with 10 bases lying between them. In nucleotides, the CDR3 is TGCGCCAGCAGCCAAGGAAGTGGGCTCAATCAGCCCCAGCATTTT. This gives the protein CASSQGSGLNQPQHF.

This clonotype came up a few times. The J gene is TRBJ2-3, the V gene TRBV7-7; TRBD1 might be the D (6 bases). Germline V gene data show CDR1 as SSHAT and CDR2 as FNYEAQ (reference sequence). This CDR3 has 16 residues. V was clipped by 1 base and J by 2 bases, with 13 bases between them. Written as DNA, the CDR3 is TGTGCCAGCAGCTTAGGGGGGCCTGGAGTCACAGATACGCAGTATTTT. It is translated as CASSLGGPGVTDTQYF.

This clonotype was detected ten times or more. The genes are TRBV12-3 or TRBV12-4 and TRBJ2-4; tentative D call: TRBD2 (5 bases). The CDR3 runs to 15 residues. Trimming left V 7 bases short and J 6 bases short, with 19 bases between. Written as DNA, the CDR3 is TGTGCCAGCACCACCACGGGATCCTTCCGAAACATTCAGTACTTC. It is translated as CASTTTGSFRNIQYF.

There are many counts of this clonotype. This chain connects TRBV12-3 or TRBV12-4 to TRBJ2-7; D could derive from TRBD1 or TRBD2 (5 bases each). The CDR3 is 14 amino acids. Trimming stripped 3 bases from V and 2 bases from J, with 11 bases between. The CDR3 nucleotides are TGTGCCAGCAGTTTCGGGACGGATGCCTACGAGCAGTACTTC. Amino acids: CASSFGTDAYEQYF.